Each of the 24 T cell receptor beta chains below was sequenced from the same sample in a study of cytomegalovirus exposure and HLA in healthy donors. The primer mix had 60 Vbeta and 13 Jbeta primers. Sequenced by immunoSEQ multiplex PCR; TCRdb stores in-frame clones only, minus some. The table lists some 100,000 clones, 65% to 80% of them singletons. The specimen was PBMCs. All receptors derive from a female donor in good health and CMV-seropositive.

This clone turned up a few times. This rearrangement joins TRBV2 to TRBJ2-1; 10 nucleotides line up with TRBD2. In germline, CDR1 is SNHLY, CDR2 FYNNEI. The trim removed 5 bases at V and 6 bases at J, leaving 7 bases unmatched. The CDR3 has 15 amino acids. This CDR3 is CASSILAGWFNEQFF. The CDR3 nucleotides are TGTGCCAGCAGTATACTAGCGGGGTGGTTCAATGAGCAGTTCTTC.

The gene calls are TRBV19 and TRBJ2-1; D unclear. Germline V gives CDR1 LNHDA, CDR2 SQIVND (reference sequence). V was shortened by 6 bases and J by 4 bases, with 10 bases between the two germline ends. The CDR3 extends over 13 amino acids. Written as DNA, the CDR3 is TGTGCCAGTAGGAGAGACTCTTACAATGAGCAGTTCTTC. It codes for CASRRDSYNEQFF.

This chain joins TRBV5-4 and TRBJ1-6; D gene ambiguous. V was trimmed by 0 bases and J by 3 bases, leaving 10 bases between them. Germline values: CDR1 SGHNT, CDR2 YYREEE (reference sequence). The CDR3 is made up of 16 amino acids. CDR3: CASSLGAPDYNSPLHF. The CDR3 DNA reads TGTGCCAGCAGCTTGGGGGCCCCCGACTATAATTCACCCCTCCACTTT.

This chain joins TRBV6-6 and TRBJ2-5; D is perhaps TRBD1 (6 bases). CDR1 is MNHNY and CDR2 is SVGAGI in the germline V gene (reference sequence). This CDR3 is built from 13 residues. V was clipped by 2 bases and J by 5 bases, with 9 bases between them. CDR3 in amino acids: CASSYDTGETQYF. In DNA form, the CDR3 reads TGTGCCAGCAGTTACGACACAGGGGAGACCCAGTACTTC.

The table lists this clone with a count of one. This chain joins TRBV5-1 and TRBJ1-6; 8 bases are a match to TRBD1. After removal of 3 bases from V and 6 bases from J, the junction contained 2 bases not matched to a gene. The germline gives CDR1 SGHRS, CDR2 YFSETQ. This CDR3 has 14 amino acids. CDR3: CASSSGQVNSPLHF. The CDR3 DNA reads TGCGCCAGCAGCTCGGGACAGGTTAATTCACCCCTCCACTTT.

The DNA for the CDR3 is TGTGCCATCAGTGAGCTTCAGGGGGCAGAGACCCAGTACTTC. Residues: CAISELQGAETQYF. This rearrangement joins TRBV10-3 to TRBJ2-5; 8 nucleotides agree with TRBD1. The CDR3 has 14 amino acids. V lost 2 bases, J lost 4 bases, and 3 bases stayed unmatched. Germline CDR1 is ENHRY and CDR2 is SYGVKD.

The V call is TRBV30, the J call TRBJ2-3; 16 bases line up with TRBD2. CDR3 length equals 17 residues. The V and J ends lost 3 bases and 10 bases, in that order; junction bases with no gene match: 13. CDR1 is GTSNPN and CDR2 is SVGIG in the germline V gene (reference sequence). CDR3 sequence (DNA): TGTGCCTGGAGAGACCCCGGGACTAGCGGGGGGGCATATGCGCAGTATTTT. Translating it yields CAWRDPGTSGGAYAQYF. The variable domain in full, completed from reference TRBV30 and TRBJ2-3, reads SQTIHQWPATLVQPVGSPLSLECTVEGTSNPNLYWYRQAAGRGLQLLFYSVGIGQISSEVPQNLSASRPQDRQFILSSKKLLLSDSGFYLCAWRDPGTSGGAYAQYFGPGTRLTVL.

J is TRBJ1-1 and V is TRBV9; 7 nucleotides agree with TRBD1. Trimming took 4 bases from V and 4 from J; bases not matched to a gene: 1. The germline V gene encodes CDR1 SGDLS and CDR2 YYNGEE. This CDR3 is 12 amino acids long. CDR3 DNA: TGTGCCAGCAGCAGGGACAGCACTGAAGCTTTCTTT. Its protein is CASSRDSTEAFF.

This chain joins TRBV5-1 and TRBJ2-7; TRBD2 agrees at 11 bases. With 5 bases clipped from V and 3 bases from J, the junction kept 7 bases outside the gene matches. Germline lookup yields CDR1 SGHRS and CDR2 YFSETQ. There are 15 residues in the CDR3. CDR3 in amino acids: CASSFSGRAGYEQYF. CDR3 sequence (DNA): TGCGCCAGCAGTTTTAGCGGGAGGGCAGGCTACGAGCAGTACTTC.

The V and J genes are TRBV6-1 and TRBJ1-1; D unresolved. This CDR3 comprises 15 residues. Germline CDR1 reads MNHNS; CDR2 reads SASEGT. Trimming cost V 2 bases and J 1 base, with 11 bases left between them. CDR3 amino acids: CASSERAEGNTEAFF. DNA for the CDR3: TGTGCCAGCAGTGAAAGGGCCGAGGGGAACACTGAAGCTTTCTTT.

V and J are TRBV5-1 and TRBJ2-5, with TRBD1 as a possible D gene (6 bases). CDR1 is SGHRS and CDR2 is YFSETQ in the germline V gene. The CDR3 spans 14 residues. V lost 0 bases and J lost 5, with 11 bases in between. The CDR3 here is CASSLGTEIETQYF. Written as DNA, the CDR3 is TGCGCCAGCAGCTTGGGGACAGAGATCGAGACCCAGTACTTC.

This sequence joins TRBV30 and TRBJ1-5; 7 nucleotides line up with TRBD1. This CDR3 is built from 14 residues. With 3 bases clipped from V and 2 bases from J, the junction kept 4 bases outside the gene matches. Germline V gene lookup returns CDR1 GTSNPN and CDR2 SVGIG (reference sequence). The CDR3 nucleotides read TGTGCCTGGAGCCCAACAGGGGGCAATCAGCCCCAGCATTTT. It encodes CAWSPTGGNQPQHF.

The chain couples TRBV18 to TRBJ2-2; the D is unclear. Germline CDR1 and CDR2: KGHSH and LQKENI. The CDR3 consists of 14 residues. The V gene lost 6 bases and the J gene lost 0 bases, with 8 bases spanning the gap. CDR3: CASSLGTNTGELFF. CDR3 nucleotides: TGTGCCAGCTCCCTAGGAACGAACACCGGGGAGCTGTTTTTT.

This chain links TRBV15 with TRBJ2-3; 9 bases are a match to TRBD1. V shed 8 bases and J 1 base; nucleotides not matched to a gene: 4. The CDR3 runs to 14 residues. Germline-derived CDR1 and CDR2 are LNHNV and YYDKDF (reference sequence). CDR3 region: CATSRDRGTDTQYF. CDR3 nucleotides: TGTGCCACCTCGCGGGACAGGGGCACAGATACGCAGTATTTT.

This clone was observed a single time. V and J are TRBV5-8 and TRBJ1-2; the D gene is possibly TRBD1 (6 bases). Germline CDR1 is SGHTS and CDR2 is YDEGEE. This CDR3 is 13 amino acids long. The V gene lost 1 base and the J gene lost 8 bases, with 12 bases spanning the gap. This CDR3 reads CASSLQQGHGYTF. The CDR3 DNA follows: TGTGCCAGCAGCTTGCAGCAGGGGCACGGCTACACCTTC.

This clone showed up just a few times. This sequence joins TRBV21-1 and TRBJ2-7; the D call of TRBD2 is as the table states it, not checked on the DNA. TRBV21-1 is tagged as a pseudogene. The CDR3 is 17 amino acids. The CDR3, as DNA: TGTGCCAGCAGCTACGAAAGAGGGGATAGCGGTCCCTACGAGCAGTACTTC. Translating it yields CASSYERGDSGPYEQYF.

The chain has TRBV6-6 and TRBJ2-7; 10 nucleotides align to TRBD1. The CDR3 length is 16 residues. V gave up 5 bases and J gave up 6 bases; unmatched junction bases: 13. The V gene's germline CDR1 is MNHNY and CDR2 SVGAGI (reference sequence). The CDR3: CASSPFSPGQGTEQYF. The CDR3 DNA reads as TGTGCCAGCAGTCCCTTTTCTCCGGGACAGGGGACCGAGCAGTACTTC.

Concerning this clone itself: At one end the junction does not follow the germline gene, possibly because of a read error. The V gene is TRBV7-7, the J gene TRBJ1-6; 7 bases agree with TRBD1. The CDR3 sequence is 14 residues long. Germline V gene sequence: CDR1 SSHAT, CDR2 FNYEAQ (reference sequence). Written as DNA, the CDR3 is TGTGCTAGCAGCCGGGACAGTTCAGGATCACCCCTCCACTTT. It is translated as CASSRDSSGSPLHF.

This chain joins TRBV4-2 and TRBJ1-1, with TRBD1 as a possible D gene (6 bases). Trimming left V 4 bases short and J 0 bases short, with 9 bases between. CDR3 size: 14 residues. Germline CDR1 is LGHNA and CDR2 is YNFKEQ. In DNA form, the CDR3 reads TGTGCCAGCAGCCCGGGACAAGTGAACACTGAAGCTTTCTTT. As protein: CASSPGQVNTEAFF.

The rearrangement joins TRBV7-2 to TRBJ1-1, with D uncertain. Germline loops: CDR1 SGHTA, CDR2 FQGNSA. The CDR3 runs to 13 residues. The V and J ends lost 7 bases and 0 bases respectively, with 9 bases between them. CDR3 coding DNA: TGTGCCAGCAACCCCGACATGAACACTGAAGCTTTCTTT. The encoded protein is CASNPDMNTEAFF.

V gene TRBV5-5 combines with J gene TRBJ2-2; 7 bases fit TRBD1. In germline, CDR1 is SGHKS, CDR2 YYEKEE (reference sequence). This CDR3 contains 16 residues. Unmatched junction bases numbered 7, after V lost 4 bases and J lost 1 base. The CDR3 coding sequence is TGTGCCAGCAGCCGAGGCAGGACAGGGAACACCGGGGAGCTGTTTTTT. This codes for CASSRGRTGNTGELFF.

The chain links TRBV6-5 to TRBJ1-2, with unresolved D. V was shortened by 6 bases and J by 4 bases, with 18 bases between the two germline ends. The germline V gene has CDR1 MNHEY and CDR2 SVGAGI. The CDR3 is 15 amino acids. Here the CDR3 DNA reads TGTGCCAGCAGAGTAACCCCTCGACAATCCTATGGCTACACCTTC. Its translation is CASRVTPRQSYGYTF.

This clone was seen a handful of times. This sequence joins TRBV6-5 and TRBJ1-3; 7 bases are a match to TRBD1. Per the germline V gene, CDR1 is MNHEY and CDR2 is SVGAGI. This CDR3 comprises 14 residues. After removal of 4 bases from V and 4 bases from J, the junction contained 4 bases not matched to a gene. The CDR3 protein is CASSSQGRGNTIYF. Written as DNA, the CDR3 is TGTGCCAGCAGTTCACAGGGGAGGGGAAACACCATATATTTT.

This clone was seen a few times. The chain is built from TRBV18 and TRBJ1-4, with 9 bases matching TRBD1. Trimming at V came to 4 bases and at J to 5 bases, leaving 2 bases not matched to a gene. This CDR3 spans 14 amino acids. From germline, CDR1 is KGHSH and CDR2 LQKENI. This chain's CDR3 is CASSQTGGNEKLFF. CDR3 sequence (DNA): TGTGCCAGCTCACAGACAGGGGGAAATGAAAAACTGTTTTTT.